Included here is one T cell receptor (beta chain) sequence, with context. Repertoires were generated with immunoSEQ multiplex PCR, while TCRdb's copy carries only in-frame clones and drops some. The repertoire consists of some 500,000 clones, with approximately 90% occurring once and the leading ten covering approximately 1.8%. The CDR3 is 15 amino acids. V was clipped by 7 bases and J by 6 bases; unmatched bases: 9. Per germline, CDR1 MRHNA and CDR2 SNTAGT. This specimen belongs to a study of blood T cell repertoires in COVID-19. Study-wide context: From the United States, Italy and Spain came samples of acute and convalescent COVID-19. The cDNA or gDNA used as material had been derived from T cells, B-cell-depleted T cells, or PBMCs.

Across about two dozen US areas, participants ranged in age from 18 to 89 years. The chain uses TRBV6-4 and TRBJ2-2, with TRBD2 identical over 9 bases. The sequence came from a woman aged 40 to 50 who had recovered from COVID-19. Source material: PBMCs or T cells enriched from blood (not recorded which). This chain's CDR3 is CASTDSGRIPGELFF. Written as DNA, the CDR3 is TGTGCCAGCACCGATAGCGGGAGAATCCCCGGGGAGCTGTTTTTT.